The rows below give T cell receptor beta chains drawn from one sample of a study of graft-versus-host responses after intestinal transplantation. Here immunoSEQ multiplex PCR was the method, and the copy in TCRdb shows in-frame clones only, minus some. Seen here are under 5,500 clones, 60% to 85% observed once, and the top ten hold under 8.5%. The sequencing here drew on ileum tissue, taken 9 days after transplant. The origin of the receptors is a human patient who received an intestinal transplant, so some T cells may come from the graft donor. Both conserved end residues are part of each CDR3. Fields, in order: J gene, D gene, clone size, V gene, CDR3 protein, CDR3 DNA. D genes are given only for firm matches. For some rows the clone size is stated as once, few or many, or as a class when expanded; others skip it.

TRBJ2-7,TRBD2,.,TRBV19,CASAIASGGAGPAYEQYF,TGTGCCAGCGCGATAGCGAGCGGGGGGGCAGGTCCAGCTTACGAGCAGTACTTC
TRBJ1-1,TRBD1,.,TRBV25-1,CASQHGQGGGNTEAFF,TGTGCCAGTCAACACGGACAGGGAGGAGGGAACACTGAAGCTTTCTTT
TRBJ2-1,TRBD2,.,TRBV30,CAWSGGTSGYNEQFF,TGTGCCTGGAGTGGAGGGACTAGCGGTTACAATGAGCAGTTCTTC
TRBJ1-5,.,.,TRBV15,CATSREVLESWQPQHF,TGTGCCACCAGCAGAGAGGTTTTGGAGTCGTGGCAGCCCCAGCATTTT
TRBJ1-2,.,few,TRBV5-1,CASSLVGNYGYTF,TGCGCCAGCAGCTTGGTGGGTAACTATGGCTACACCTTC
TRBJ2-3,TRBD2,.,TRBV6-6,CASSYSPAGGTDTQYF,TGTGCCAGCAGTTACTCTCCAGCGGGAGGCACAGATACGCAGTATTTT
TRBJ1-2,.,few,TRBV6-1,CASSELTRRVPANYGYTF,TGTGCCAGCAGTGAATTGACACGAAGGGTCCCCGCTAACTATGGCTACACCTTC
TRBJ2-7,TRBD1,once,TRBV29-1,CSVQDRFSSEQYF,TGCAGCGTGCAGGACAGGTTCTCCAGCGAGCAGTACTTC
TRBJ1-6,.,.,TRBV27,CASSLGGGYNSPLHF,TGTGCCAGCAGTTTAGGTGGAGGTTATAATTCACCCCTCCACTTT
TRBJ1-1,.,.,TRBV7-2,CASGRGGAEAFF,TGTGCCAGCGGCCGAGGCGGCGCTGAAGCTTTCTTT
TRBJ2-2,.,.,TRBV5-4,CASSLATGELFF,TGTGCCAGCAGCCTAGCAACCGGGGAGCTGTTTTTT
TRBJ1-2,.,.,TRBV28,CASNPLKLYNGYTF,TGTGCCAGCAACCCGCTGAAATTGTATAATGGCTACACCTTC
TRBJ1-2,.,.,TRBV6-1,CASSKLLQGNGYTF,TGTGCCAGCAGTAAGCTATTACAGGGTAATGGCTACACCTTC
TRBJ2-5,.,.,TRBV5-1,CASSLGHKLETQYF,TGCGCCAGCAGCTTGGGCCATAAACTGGAGACCCAGTACTTC
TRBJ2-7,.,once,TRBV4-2,CASSQVPMWSSIFYEQYF,TGTGCCAGCAGCCAAGTCCCCATGTGGAGCTCTATTTTCTACGAGCAGTACTTC
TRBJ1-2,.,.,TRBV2,CASRVRGGPYGYTF,TGTGCCAGCAGGGTCCGAGGAGGGCCTTATGGCTACACCTTC
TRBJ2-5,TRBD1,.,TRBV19,CASSFDREETQYF,TGTGCCAGTAGTTTTGACAGGGAAGAGACCCAGTACTTC
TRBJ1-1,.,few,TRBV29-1,CSVDGQNSEAFF,TGCAGCGTTGACGGACAAAACTCTGAAGCTTTCTTT
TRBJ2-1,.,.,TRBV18,CASSPLASSYNEQFF,TGTGCCAGCTCACCACTAGCGAGCTCCTACAATGAGCAGTTCTTC
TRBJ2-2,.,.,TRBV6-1,CASSGQPTGELFF,TGTGCCAGCAGTGGGCAGCCCACCGGGGAGCTGTTTTTT
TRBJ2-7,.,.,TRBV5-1,CASSGTTYEQYF,TGCGCCAGCAGCGGGACAACCTACGAGCAGTACTTC
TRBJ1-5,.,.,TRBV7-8,CASRGLSNQPQHF,TGTGCCAGCCGAGGGCTAAGCAATCAGCCCCAGCATTTT
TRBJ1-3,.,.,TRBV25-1,CASSEEWRGSGGNTIYF,TGTGCCAGCAGTGAAGAGTGGCGGGGGTCGGGCGGAAACACCATATATTTT
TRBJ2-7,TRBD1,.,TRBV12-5,CASGYRTGPYEQYF,TGTGCTAGTGGTTACCGGACAGGCCCCTACGAGCAGTACTTC
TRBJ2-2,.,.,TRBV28,CASSLPPSWARTGELFF,TGTGCCAGCAGTTTACCCCCCTCTTGGGCACGGACCGGGGAGCTGTTTTTT
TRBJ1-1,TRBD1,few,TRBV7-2,CASSLNAGQVYEAFF,TGTGCCAGCAGTCTAAACGCGGGACAGGTATATGAAGCTTTCTTT
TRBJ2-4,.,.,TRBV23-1,CASSPGLGLAKNIQYF,TGCGCCAGCAGTCCTGGACTGGGACTAGCCAAAAACATTCAGTACTTC
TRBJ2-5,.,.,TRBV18,CASSPPYSQETQYF,TGTGCCAGCTCACCACCGTACAGCCAAGAGACCCAGTACTTC